The clone carrying this T cell receptor beta chain was seen a few times. This record comes from a study of blood T cell repertoires in COVID-19. Participant-reported clinical history was the basis for cohort assignment. Some clones are missing from TCRdb's copy, which holds only in-frame ones; the method was immunoSEQ multiplex PCR. This table holds around 310,000 clones, 89% found once. Germline loops: CDR1 LGHDT, CDR2 YNNKEL (reference sequence). V was pared by 4 bases and J by 6 bases, with 5 bases of the junction left unmatched. The CDR3 spans 13 residues. This sequence joins TRBV3-1 (or the pseudogene TRBV3-2) and TRBJ2-7; 8 nucleotides line up with TRBD1. This clonotype originated in a woman aged 30 to 39 who had recovered from COVID-19. The sequencing sample was made of PBMCs or T cells enriched from blood (not recorded which). CDR3 amino acids: CASSRQGAAEQYF. CDR3 DNA: TGTGCCAGCAGCCGGCAGGGGGCCGCCGAGCAGTACTTC.